What follows is one TCR beta chain and its context. Antigen specificity is unknown. The data were taken from a study of glioma-infiltrating T cells after dendritic cell vaccination. Turning to the study itself: Dendritic cells derived from monocytes and pulsed with autologous tumor lysate formed the vaccine. At biweekly intervals, patients got three intradermal dendritic cell vaccine injections. Whole-study results and caveats: Higher TCR clonality did not directly relate to longer survival.

Noted time point: after dendritic cell vaccination, including at tumor progression/relapse. The PCR used 60 V beta and 13 J beta primers. Clones were sequenced by immunoSEQ multiplex PCR, and TCRdb holds only the in-frame ones, with some missing. The sample records around 60,000 clones, approximately 89% being singletons. Germline lookup yields CDR1 KGHSH and CDR2 LQKENI. This CDR3 has 16 amino acids. V gave up 2 bases and J gave up 0 bases, with 10 bases separating them. The clonotype originates from a human donor with glioblastoma. Sequencing used blood, obtained after dendritic cell vaccination. The gene calls are TRBV18 and TRBJ2-2; D is uncertain. DNA for the CDR3: TGTGCCAGCTCACCAAACCAGTCCCCGAACACCGGGGAGCTGTTTTTT. Protein product: CASSPNQSPNTGELFF. The entire variable domain, with the rest obtained from reference TRBV18 and TRBJ2-2, is as follows: NAGVMQNPRHLVRRRGQEARLRCSPMKGHSHVYWYRQLPEEGLKFMVYLQKENIIDESGMPKERFSAEFPKEGPSILRIQQVVRGDSAAYFCASSPNQSPNTGELFFGEGSRLTVL.